This T cell receptor beta chain stems from a study of blood T cells in healthy people across ages (dated by TCRdb to between 2014 and 2016). The study in broad terms: In model experiments, template switching captured about one uniquely barcoded TCR beta cDNA molecule for every two T cells. The study measured age-related changes in TCR beta repertoire diversity using deep sequencing normalized with unique cDNA molecular identifiers. The donors were divided into four age groups: young (average around 17 years), middle-aged (approximately 39), aged (approximately 62) and long-lived (nearly 85). Donors of different ages were randomly distributed across sequencing lanes to avoid experimental bias. Two additional independent replicas of 1 million unique cDNA reads from the same blood draw were analyzed for two donors (one aged 18 to 30 and one aged 80 or older). Broad study findings and their caveats: Conclusive comparison of naive and antigen-experienced compartments was prevented by the profiling of bulk unsorted PBMCs. A strong correlation was found between observed TCR beta diversity and the percentage of naive T cells measured by flow cytometry. The long-lived group showed more naive CD4+ T cells, fewer expanded clones and increased TCR diversity than the aged group, suggesting age selection. Observed TCR beta diversity per million T cells fell roughly linearly with age, and a significant reduction was already apparent by age about 43. Estimates of total diversity from one million sequenced T cells were regarded as lower bounds and underestimates. The CMV infection status of donors was not known, potentially confounding age-related changes in expanded clonotypes.

Receptor libraries were prepared by 5' RACE. Sequencing took place on an Illumina HiSeq 2500. The second PCR ran for roughly 7 to 11 cycles and used a J-beta primer mix along with a sample-barcoded 5' primer. A template-switch 5' adaptor carrying 12 random nucleotides introduced a unique molecular identifier onto each TCR beta cDNA molecule. At least 3 million CDR3-containing paired-end reads were obtained from each sample. First-strand cDNA synthesis was performed from all RNA using the Mint cDNA synthesis kit, with priming by a TRBC-specific oligonucleotide. Following uracil-DNA glycosylase treatment, a first 18-cycle PCR with universal primers M1SS and BC2_uni_R was performed on all cDNA. Processing in the source paper ran as follows. Each sample was normalized by randomly selecting 1 million high-quality reads, each carrying a distinct molecular identifier. Reads sharing molecular identifiers were discarded rather than binned into consensus sequences. MiTCR, set to a Q25 quality threshold and the strictest error-elimination algorithm, was used for CDR3 identification, clonotype clustering and error correction. Lower-bound total TCR beta diversity was estimated with a nonparametric unseen species model using Euler transformation. TCRdb handled the public reads itself, with Q25 trimming in fastp and clone calling in MiXCR, and kept productive beta chains. Each entry is one CDR3 protein sequence, shown with its most common DNA and genes. TCRdb assigned the V and J calls; the authors' analysis was not used. This sample lists fewer than 1,000,000 distinct CDR3 sequences; less than 60% were detected once. The top ten hold less than 20% of the sample.

Points on this clonotype: This receptor's antigen is unknown. No much larger clone is present one base from it, and per-base qualities are unavailable.

Per the germline V gene (reference sequence), MNHNY is the CDR1 and SVGAGI is the CDR2. The CDR3 sequence holds 16 residues, the cysteine and phenylalanine included. Left in the record is the CDR3 DNA by itself, 48 bases read in frame from the first base. From V the trimming removes 6 bases and from J it removes 4 bases, while the gene matches leave 12 bases of the junction unaccounted for. Systemically healthy Caucasian individuals from Russia, roughly 40 in total and aged about 6 to 90 years, were included as donors. About 10 milliliters of peripheral blood were drawn from each donor into EDTA-treated Vacutainer tubes. PBMCs were isolated by Ficoll-Paque density-gradient centrifugation, with at least 6 million obtained per sample. Trizol reagent was used to extract total RNA from PBMCs, with at least 5 micrograms per sample. For every donor, flow cytometry on a PBMC aliquot measured the percentage of naive CD45RAhigh/CD27high T cells.

The chain is assembled from TRBV6-6 and TRBJ2-3, with 8 junctional bases fitting TRBD2. Sequencing used blood. The TCR was taken from an elderly man in good health. The DNA is as follows: TGTGCCAGCAGCCTCTATAATCCTAGCGGGTCAGATACGCAGTATTTT. This encodes CASSLYNPSGSDTQYF.